A single sample is the source of the 26 T cell receptor beta chains below, sequenced in a study of T cells expressing NK-cell markers. Reanalyzing the 5' RACE reads, TCRdb keeps one entry per CDR3 protein, without DNA. Recorded for this sample: about 150,000 distinct CDR3 sequences. The sample consisted of blood T cells: a sorted CD56 or NKG2C T cell subset, CD4+ or CD8+ T cells, or bulk PBMC T cells (not recorded which). These TCRs come from a woman aged 45-65 years in good health.

The chain couples TRBV7-9 to TRBJ2-3; absent DNA, TCRdb's TRBD2 call cannot be checked. This CDR3 region has 17 residues. Germline V gene sequence: CDR1 SEHNR, CDR2 FQNEAQ (reference sequence). This chain's CDR3 is CASSERAAPEFTDTQYF.

The J gene is TRBJ1-6, the V gene TRBV2. Germline CDR1 is SNHLY and CDR2 is FYNNEI. The CDR3 contains 15 residues. CDR3 sequence reads: CASSEPPGTRSPLHF.

V usage is TRBV6-1 and J usage is TRBJ2-1. Germline CDR1 reads MNHNS; CDR2 reads SASEGT. The CDR3 loop spans 13 amino acids. CDR3 loop: CASGSRSYNEQFF.

This chain links TRBV29-1 with TRBJ2-3; the TCRdb D gene call, TRBD2, has no DNA to confirm it. This CDR3 spans 18 amino acids. Germline assignment: CDR1 SQVTM and CDR2 ANQGSEA. CDR3 residues: CSVEAGEGSGRSTDTQYF.

J is TRBJ1-1 and V is TRBV25-1; TCRdb lists TRBD1, though no DNA is available to test this call. The CDR3 runs 14 residues. CDR1 MGHDK and CDR2 SYGVNS come from the germline V gene. The CDR3 region is CASSPGAGDTEAFF.

The rearrangement uses TRBV5-1 and TRBJ2-5; as DNA is missing, the TRBD1 call by TCRdb cannot be tested. Germline V gives CDR1 SGHRS, CDR2 YFSETQ. CDR3 length: 15 amino acids. The CDR3 spells CASSLYPEGDETQYF. Variable domain in full (rest from reference TRBV5-1 and TRBJ2-5): KAGVTQTPRYLIKTRGQQVTLSCSPISGHRSVSWYQQTPGQGLQFLFEYFSETQRNKGNFPGRFSGRQFSNSRSEMNVSTLELGDSALYLCASSLYPEGDETQYFGPGTRLLVL.

This CDR3 is CASSPEGLAGETQYF. The rearrangement links TRBV5-1 to TRBJ2-5; TCRdb's D call of TRBD2 is untestable without DNA. The CDR3 runs to 15 residues. CDR1 and CDR2 (germline): SGHRS, YFSETQ.

The chain has TRBV9 and TRBJ1-4; checking the TCRdb D call of TRBD1 is not possible without DNA. CDR1 and CDR2 (germline): SGDLS, YYNGEE. CDR3 length equals 15 residues. The CDR3 here is CAAVGQGIPMKNCFF.

The V and J genes are TRBV5-1 and TRBJ1-2; the TCRdb call, TRBD1, lacks DNA for checking. Germline CDR1 is SGHRS and CDR2 is YFSETQ. The CDR3 consists of 14 residues. This chain's CDR3 is CASSSDDRVFGYTF.

This sequence joins TRBV24-1 and TRBJ2-1; TCRdb picks TRBD2, but there is no DNA to check that call. There are 16 residues in the CDR3. Germline CDR1 and CDR2: KGHDR and SFDVKD. The CDR3 loop reads CATSDISGTRVYEQFF.

V is TRBV20-1 and J is TRBJ2-1; TCRdb's assignment of TRBD1 cannot be checked, as there is no DNA. Germline values: CDR1 DFQATT, CDR2 SNEGSKA (reference sequence). The CDR3 runs to 14 residues. This CDR3 reads CSATRDWGDNEQFF.

This sequence joins TRBV13 and TRBJ2-2; TCRdb's D gene call, TRBD1, goes unchecked for lack of DNA. The CDR3 is 15 amino acids. CDR1 PRHDT and CDR2 FYEKMQ come from the germline V gene (reference sequence). The CDR3 reads CASRGGWGFGGELFF.

This chain uses TRBV24-1 with TRBJ2-3; without DNA, the TCRdb call of TRBD2 cannot be checked. Germline CDR1 KGHDR, CDR2 SFDVKD. The CDR3 consists of 16 residues. This CDR3 is CATSDVVAGPTDTQYF.

The CDR3 reads CASSISGTGEQYF. V is TRBV7-8 and J is TRBJ2-7; TCRdb gives TRBD2 as the D gene, but with no DNA this cannot be confirmed. Germline CDR1 and CDR2: SGHVS and FQNEAQ. This CDR3 region has 13 residues.

The gene calls are TRBV7-9 and TRBJ2-4. CDR3 length: 15 amino acids. From germline, CDR1 is SEHNR and CDR2 FQNEAQ (reference sequence). The CDR3 sequence is CASSLALAPKNIQYF. The full variable domain, in which reference TRBV7-9 and TRBJ2-4 provide the parts outside the CDR3, is DTGVSQNPRHKITKRGQNVTFRCDPISEHNRLYWYRQTLGQGPEFLTYFQNEAQLEKSRLLSDRFSAERPKGSFSTLEIQRTEQGDSAMYLCASSLALAPKNIQYFGAGTRLSVL.

V and J are TRBV9 and TRBJ1-1. This CDR3 is built from 13 residues. CDR1 is SGDLS, CDR2 YYNGEE, per germline. The chain's CDR3 is CASSNYPNTEAFF.

V usage is TRBV11-2 and J usage is TRBJ2-7; as DNA is missing, the TRBD2 call by TCRdb cannot be tested. In germline, CDR1 is SGHAT, CDR2 FQNNGV. This CDR3 contains 16 residues. The CDR3: CASETGLVAGTYEQYF.

The chain combines TRBV12-3 or TRBV12-4 with TRBJ1-4; TCRdb names TRBD1, which stays unverified in the absence of DNA. The CDR3 sequence is 15 residues long. The CDR3 protein is CASSSPGSTNEKLFF.

The gene calls are TRBV6-5 and TRBJ1-4; there is no DNA to check the TCRdb D call of TRBD1. Germline-derived CDR1 and CDR2 are MNHEY and SVGAGI. CDR3 length: 16 residues. CDR3 protein: CASSYPGQKTNEKLFF.

The chain carries TRBV6-5 and TRBJ2-5; TCRdb selects TRBD1, and the lack of DNA leaves this call unchecked. Per germline, CDR1 MNHEY and CDR2 SVGAGI. CDR3 length: 14 amino acids. CDR3 residues: CASSYFSGQETQYF.

The chain links TRBV7-9 to TRBJ2-7. CDR1 and CDR2 (germline): SEHNR, FQNEAQ (reference sequence). This CDR3 contains 13 residues. CDR3 protein: CASSLGDSYEQYF.

This chain uses TRBV29-1 with TRBJ1-3. This CDR3 has 18 amino acids. The germline CDR1 and CDR2 sequences are SQVTM and ANQGSEA. CDR3 region: CSVDLGQAQGPSGNTIYF.

J is TRBJ2-3 and V is TRBV3-1. Germline V CDR1 and CDR2: LGHDT, YNNKEL (reference sequence). This CDR3 is 13 amino acids long. CDR3 sequence reads: CASSQEWTYTQYF.

The chain combines TRBV5-6 with TRBJ2-3; the TCRdb call, TRBD1, lacks DNA for checking. From germline, CDR1 is SGHDT and CDR2 YYEEEE. The CDR3 runs to 14 residues. The CDR3 region is CASSLGDNTDTQYF.

The chain is built from TRBV11-2 and TRBJ2-1. CDR3 length equals 15 residues. Germline V gives CDR1 SGHAT, CDR2 FQNNGV. Here the CDR3 reads CASSPTVRFRDEQFF.

The chain has TRBV12-3 or TRBV12-4 and TRBJ1-4. This CDR3 is 16 amino acids long. The CDR3 sequence is CASSPPLQGTNEKLFF.